This T cell receptor (beta chain) was sequenced for a study of shared clonotypes between healthy human individuals. Study details: CD4 naive and CD4 memory each took three plates per donor, while CD8 naive took two and CD8 memory one. Study findings and constraints: An effect of sequencing depth on clonotype sharing among donors was expected. There were few donors, and this limited the genetic and exposure-history diversity represented.

A remark on this clone: The target antigen is unknown.

TCRdb's table, derived via immunoSEQ multiplex PCR, lists solely in-frame clones and lacks some. The sample consists of approximately 2,000,000 clones, just under 95% of them appearing once. The germline CDR1 and CDR2 sequences are SQVTM and ANQGSEA. The CDR3 extends over 17 amino acids. V was clipped by 4 bases and J by 4 bases; unmatched bases: 17. This chain connects TRBV29-1 to TRBJ2-3; the match to TRBD2 covers 7 bases. The TCR sequence derives from a man between 18 and 29 years old in good health. Some clones in this sample may be carry-over from other donors' samples. The material sequenced was naive CD4+ T cells from PBMCs. The subset is: CD45RA+ positively selected. Here the CDR3 DNA reads TGCAGCGTTGGTCAGGTCTTGCGGGAGATGGGCGCAGATACGCAGTATTTT. Translated, it gives CSVGQVLREMGADTQYF.